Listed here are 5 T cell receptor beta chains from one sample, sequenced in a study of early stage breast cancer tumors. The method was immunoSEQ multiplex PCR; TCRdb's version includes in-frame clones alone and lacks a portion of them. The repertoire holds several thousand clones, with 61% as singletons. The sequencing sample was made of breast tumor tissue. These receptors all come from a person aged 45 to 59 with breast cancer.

The CDR3 sequence is CSVPGQGAGGYTF. For the CDR3, the DNA is TGCAGCGTTCCCGGACAGGGGGCGGGTGGCTACACCTTC. The V call is TRBV29-1, the J call TRBJ1-2; 11 bases agree with TRBD1. The germline CDR1 and CDR2 sequences are SQVTM and ANQGSEA. This CDR3 comprises 13 residues. V lost 5 bases, J lost 7 bases, and 6 bases stayed unmatched.

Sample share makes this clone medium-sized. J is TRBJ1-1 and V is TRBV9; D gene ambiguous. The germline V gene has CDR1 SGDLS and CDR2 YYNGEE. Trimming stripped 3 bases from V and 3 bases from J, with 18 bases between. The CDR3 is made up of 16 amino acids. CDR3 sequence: CASSANKRTGDTEAFF. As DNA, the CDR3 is TGTGCCAGCAGCGCGAACAAGAGGACGGGTGACACTGAAGCTTTCTTT. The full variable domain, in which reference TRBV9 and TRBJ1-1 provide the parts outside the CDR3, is DSGVTQTPKHLITATGQRVTLRCSPRSGDLSVYWYQQSLDQGLQFLIQYYNGEERAKGNILERFSAQQFPDLHSELNLSSLELGDSALYFCASSANKRTGDTEAFFGQGTRLTVV.

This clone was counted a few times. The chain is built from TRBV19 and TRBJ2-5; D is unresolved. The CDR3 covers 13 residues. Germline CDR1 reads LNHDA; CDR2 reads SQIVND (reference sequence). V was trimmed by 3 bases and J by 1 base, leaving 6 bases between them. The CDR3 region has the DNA TGTGCCAGTAGTATTACGCCCCAAGAGACCCAGTACTTC. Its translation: CASSITPQETQYF.

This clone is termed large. The CDR3 spells CASSPGTGAGYTF. CDR3 nucleotide sequence: TGTGCCAGCAGCCCCGGGACAGGGGCTGGCTACACCTTC. The chain employs TRBV11-2 and TRBJ1-2; 10 nucleotides agree with TRBD1. The V and J ends lost 5 bases and 7 bases, in that order; junction bases with no gene match: 4. Per the germline V gene, CDR1 is SGHAT and CDR2 is FQNNGV. The CDR3 runs 13 residues.

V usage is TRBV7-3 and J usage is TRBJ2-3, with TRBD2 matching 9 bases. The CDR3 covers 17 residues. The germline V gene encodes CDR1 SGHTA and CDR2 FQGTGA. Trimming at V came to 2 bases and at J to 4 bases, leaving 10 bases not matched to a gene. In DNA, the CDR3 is TGTGCCAGCAGCTTAGGGCCCTGGCGGGAGGGCCCAGATACGCAGTATTTT. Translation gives CASSLGPWREGPDTQYF.